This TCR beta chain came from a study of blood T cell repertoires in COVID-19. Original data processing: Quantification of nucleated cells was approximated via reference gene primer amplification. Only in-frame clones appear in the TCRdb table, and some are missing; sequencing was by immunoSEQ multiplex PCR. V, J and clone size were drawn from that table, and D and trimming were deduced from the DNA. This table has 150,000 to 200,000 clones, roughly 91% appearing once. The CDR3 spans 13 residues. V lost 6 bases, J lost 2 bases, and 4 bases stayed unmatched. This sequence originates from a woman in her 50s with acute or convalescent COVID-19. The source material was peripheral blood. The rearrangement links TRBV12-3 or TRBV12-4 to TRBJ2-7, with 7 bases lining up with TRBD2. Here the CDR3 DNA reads TGTGCCAGCAGGACCGGGACTACCTACGAGCAGTACTTC. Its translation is CASRTGTTYEQYF.